This TCR beta chain was obtained from a study of blood T cell repertoires in COVID-19 (dated by TCRdb to 2019 to 2021). In the study overall: Collaborator samples came from the United States, Italy and Spain and covered acute and convalescent phases of COVID-19. The material from the prospective study consisted of cDNA or gDNA derived from T cells, B-cell-depleted T cells, or PBMCs. Subjects who had been exposed to COVID-19, were actively infected with it, or had recovered from it provided the deeply sampled blood TCRbeta repertoires that made up the dataset. The repertoires were released in a freely available public database meant as a resource for research on the immune response to SARS-CoV-2. The samples were drawn from the first 160 participants of the ongoing ImmuneRACE study and from over 950 subjects provided by 6 global collaborators. Sample metadata almost always included a de-identified subject ID, COVID-19 status, age in years and sex. Where HLA class I and class II types were available, the types were taken from metadata supplied by the sample provider, not from assay-based typing.

The collaborating institutions used their own protocols to collect whole blood in K2EDTA tubes. For TCRbeta analysis, collaborator samples were shipped as frozen whole blood, as isolated PBMCs, or as DNA extracted from either sample type. Note on this clone: What this receptor recognizes is not known. No base-level quality is on record; no much larger clone is a single base apart.

Measured from the cysteine to the phenylalanine, the CDR3 is 13 residues long. Only CDR3 DNA is held: 39 bases, read in frame from base 1. As encoded in the germline V gene (reference sequence), CDR1 is MNHEY while CDR2 is SMNVEV. Between the V and J ends, shortened by 0 bases and 4 bases respectively, the junction contains 6 bases. General findings and caveats noted by the study authors: How much clinical and demographic metadata was included differed by source and by participant, and the metadata was provided uncurated.

TCRbeta CDR3 regions were amplified from genomic DNA by means of the immunoSEQ Assay, a bias-controlled multiplex PCR. For the original study's pipeline: Nucleated cell counts per sample were estimated from amplification of reference gene primers within the assay. To quantify the absolute abundance of each unique TCRbeta CDR3 rearrangement, sequence reads were collapsed and filtered. For each sample, productive Simpson clonality was calculated as the square root of Simpson's diversity index across productive rearrangements. TCRdb provides this immuneACCESS table in a form limited to in-frame rearrangements. Some clones are lacking; in checked studies, under half of them reflect an unresolved V gene, and why the rest are absent is not known. V, J and clone size reflect that table, while D and trimming were determined from the DNA. This sample holds approximately 210,000 clones; 70% to 90% were observed only once. The top ten clones comprise around 2.5% of the sample.

This TCR came from an older woman with active or convalescent COVID-19. The V gene is TRBV27 and the J gene is TRBJ1-2; the D gene cannot be resolved reliably. Sequencing was done on a sample of peripheral blood. The nucleotides are TGTGCCAGCAGTTTATCACACCGCTATGGCTACACCTTC. Its product reads: CASSLSHRYGYTF.